This TCR beta chain is drawn from a study of blood T cell repertoires in COVID-19. Overall study context: The origin of the acute and convalescent COVID-19 samples was the United States, Italy and Spain.

V lost 0 bases, J lost 1 base, and 6 bases stayed unmatched. Germline lookup yields CDR1 SGHRS and CDR2 YFSETQ. The CDR3 totals 16 residues. Method: immunoSEQ multiplex PCR; TCRdb's copy keeps in-frame clones and lacks some. The table includes about 120,000 clones, approximately 68% detected once. The chain employs TRBV5-1 and TRBJ2-7; TRBD1 aligns across 8 bases. The TCR comes from a woman aged 70 to 79 with acute or convalescent COVID-19. The sample was peripheral blood. CDR3 sequence reads: CASSLALRQGSYEQYF. As DNA, the CDR3 is TGCGCCAGCAGCTTGGCCCTACGACAGGGGTCCTACGAGCAGTACTTC.